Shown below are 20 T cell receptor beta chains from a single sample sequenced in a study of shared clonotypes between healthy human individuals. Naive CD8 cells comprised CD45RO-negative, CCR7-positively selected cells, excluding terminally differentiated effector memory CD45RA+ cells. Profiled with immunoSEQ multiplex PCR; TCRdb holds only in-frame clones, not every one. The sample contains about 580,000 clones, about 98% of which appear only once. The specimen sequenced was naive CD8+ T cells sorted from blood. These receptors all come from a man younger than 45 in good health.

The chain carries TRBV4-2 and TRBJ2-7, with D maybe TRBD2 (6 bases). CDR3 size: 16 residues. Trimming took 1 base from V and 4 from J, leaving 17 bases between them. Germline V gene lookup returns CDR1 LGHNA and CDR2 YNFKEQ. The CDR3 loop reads CASSQGSQEGGYEQYF. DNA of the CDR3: TGTGCCAGCAGCCAAGGTTCTCAGGAGGGCGGTTACGAGCAGTACTTC.

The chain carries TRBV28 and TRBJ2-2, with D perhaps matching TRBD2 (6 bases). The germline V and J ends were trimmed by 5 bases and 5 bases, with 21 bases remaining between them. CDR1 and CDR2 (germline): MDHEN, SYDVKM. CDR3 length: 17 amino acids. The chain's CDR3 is CASSPGGAAPDTGELFF. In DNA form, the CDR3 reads TGTGCCAGCAGTCCCGGAGGGGCAGCGCCGGATACCGGGGAGCTGTTTTTT.

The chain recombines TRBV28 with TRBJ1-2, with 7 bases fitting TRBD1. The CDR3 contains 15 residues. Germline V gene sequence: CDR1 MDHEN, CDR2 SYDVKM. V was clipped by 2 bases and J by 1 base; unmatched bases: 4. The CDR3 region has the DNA TGTGCCAGCAGTTTAACGGGGACAGTTAACTATGGCTACACCTTC. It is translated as CASSLTGTVNYGYTF.

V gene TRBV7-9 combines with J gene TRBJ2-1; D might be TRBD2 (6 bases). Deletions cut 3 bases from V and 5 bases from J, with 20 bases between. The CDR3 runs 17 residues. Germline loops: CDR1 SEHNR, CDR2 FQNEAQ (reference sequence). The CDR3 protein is CASSFPPRGIPDNEQFF. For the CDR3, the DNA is TGTGCCAGCAGCTTCCCTCCTCGCGGGATTCCGGACAATGAGCAGTTCTTC.

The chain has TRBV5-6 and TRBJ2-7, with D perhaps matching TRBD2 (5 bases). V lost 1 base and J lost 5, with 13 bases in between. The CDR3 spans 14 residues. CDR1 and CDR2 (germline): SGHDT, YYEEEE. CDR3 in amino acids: CASSLQLVFHEQYF. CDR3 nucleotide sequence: TGTGCCAGCAGCTTGCAACTAGTATTCCACGAGCAGTACTTC.

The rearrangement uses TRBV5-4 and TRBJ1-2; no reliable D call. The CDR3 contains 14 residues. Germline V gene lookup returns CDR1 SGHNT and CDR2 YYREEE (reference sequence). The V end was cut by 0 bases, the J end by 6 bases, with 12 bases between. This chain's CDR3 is CASSLGPLINGYTF. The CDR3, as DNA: TGTGCCAGCAGCTTGGGACCCTTAATTAATGGCTACACCTTC.

The CDR3 sequence is CASSLRGPGAYGYTF. The DNA of the CDR3 is TGTGCCAGCAGTTTAAGGGGCCCCGGGGCCTATGGCTACACCTTC. V gene TRBV27 combines with J gene TRBJ1-2, with D perhaps TRBD1 (5 bases). The germline V and J ends were trimmed by 2 bases and 4 bases, with 14 bases remaining between them. Germline V gives CDR1 MNHEY, CDR2 SMNVEV (reference sequence). The CDR3 length is 15 residues.

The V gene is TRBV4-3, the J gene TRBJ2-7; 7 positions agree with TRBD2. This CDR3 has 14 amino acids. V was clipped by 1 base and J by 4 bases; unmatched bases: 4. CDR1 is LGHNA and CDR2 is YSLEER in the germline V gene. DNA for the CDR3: TGCGCCAGCAGCCAAGGAGGGGAGGGATACGAGCAGTACTTC. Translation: CASSQGGEGYEQYF.

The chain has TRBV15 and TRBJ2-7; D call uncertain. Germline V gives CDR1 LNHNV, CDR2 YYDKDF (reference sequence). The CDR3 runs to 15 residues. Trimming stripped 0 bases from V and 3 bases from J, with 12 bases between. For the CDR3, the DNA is TGTGCCACCAGCAGAGATATGAAGGGTATCTACGAGCAGTACTTC. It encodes CATSRDMKGIYEQYF. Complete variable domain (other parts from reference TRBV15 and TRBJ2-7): DAMVIQNPRYQVTQFGKPVTLSCSQTLNHNVMYWYQQKSSQAPKLLFHYYDKDFNNEADTPDNFQSRRPNTSFCFLDIRSPGLGDTAMYLCATSRDMKGIYEQYFGPGTRLTVT.

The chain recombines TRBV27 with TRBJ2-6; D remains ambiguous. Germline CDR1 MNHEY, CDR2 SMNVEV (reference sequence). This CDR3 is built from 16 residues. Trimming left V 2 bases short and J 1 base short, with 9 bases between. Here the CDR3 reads CASSLLSGSGANVLTF. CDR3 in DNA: TGTGCCAGCAGTTTACTTTCGGGTTCTGGGGCCAACGTCCTGACTTTC.

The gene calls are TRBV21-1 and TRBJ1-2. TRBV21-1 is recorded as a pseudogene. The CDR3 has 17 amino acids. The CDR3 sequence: CASSQRIRSRDNYGYTF. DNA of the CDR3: TGTGCCAGCAGCCAACGCATAAGGTCTCGGGATAACTATGGCTACACCTTC.

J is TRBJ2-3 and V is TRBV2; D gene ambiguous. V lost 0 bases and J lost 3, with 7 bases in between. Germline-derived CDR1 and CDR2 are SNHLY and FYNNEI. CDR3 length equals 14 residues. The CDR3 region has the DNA TGTGCCAGCAGTGAAGCGGACCCAACAGATACGCAGTATTTT. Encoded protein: CASSEADPTDTQYF.

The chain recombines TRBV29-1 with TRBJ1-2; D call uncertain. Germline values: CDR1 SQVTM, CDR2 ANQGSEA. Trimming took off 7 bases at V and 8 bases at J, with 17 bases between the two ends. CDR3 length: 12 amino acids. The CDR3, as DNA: TGCAGCGCACTACAGCGCCAAGGGGGCTACACCTTC. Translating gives CSALQRQGGYTF.

CDR3 DNA: TGTGCCAGCAGTGAAGGGCAGGGGGGCTCAAACTATGGCTACACCTTC. This sequence encodes CASSEGQGGSNYGYTF. V is TRBV2 and J is TRBJ1-2; 7 nucleotides align to TRBD1. This CDR3 has 16 amino acids. V was clipped by 1 base and J by 2 bases; unmatched bases: 7. The V gene's germline CDR1 is SNHLY and CDR2 FYNNEI.

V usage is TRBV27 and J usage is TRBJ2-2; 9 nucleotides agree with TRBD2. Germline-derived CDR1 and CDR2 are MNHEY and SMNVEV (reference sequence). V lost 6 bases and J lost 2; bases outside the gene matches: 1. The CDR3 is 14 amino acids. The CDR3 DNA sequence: TGTGCCAGCAGACTAGCGGGCAACACCGGGGAGCTGTTTTTT. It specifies CASRLAGNTGELFF.

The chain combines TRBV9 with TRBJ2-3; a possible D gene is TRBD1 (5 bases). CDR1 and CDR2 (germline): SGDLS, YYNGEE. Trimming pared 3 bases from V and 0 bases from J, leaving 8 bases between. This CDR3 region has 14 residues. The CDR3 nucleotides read TGTGCCAGCAGCGGCCCAGGGAGCACAGATACGCAGTATTTT. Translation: CASSGPGSTDTQYF.

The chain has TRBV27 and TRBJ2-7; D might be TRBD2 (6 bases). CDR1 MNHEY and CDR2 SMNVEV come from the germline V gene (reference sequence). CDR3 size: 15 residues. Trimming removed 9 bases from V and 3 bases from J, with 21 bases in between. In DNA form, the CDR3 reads TGTGCCAGGTCGGCTCATTGGACTACGAGCTACGAGCAGTACTTC. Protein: CARSAHWTTSYEQYF.

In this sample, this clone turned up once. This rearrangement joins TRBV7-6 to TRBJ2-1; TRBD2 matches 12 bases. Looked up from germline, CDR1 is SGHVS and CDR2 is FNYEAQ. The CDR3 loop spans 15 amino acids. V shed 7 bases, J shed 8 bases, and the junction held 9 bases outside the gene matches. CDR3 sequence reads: CASTRTSGDHDEQFF. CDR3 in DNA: TGTGCCAGCACCCGGACTAGCGGGGACCACGATGAGCAGTTCTTC.

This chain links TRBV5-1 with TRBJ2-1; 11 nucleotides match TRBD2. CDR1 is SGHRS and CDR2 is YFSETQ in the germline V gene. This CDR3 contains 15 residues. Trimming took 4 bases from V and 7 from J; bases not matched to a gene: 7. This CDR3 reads CASSTRVAGGNEQFF. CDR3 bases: TGCGCCAGCAGCACCCGAGTAGCGGGAGGGAATGAGCAGTTCTTC.

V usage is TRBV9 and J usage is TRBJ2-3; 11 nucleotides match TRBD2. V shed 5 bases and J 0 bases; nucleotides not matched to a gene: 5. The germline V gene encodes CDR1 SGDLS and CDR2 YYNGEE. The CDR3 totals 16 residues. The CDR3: CASRPTSGSSTDTQYF. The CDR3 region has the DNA TGTGCCAGCAGACCTACTAGCGGGAGTAGCACAGATACGCAGTATTTT.